Sequencing of this T cell receptor beta chain was carried out in a study of T cell responses to AZD1222 COVID-19 vaccine. On this clone itself: Its specificity is unknown.

The repertoire was sequenced with immunoSEQ multiplex PCR; TCRdb's copy has only in-frame clones and lacks some. The sample lists about 94,000 clones; about 85% were seen once. The study pooled second doses at about 4 or about 12 weeks. Study results and limitations: At baseline, just a handful of AZD1222 recipients tested seropositive. The study found vaccine-associated CD4 TCRs spanning spike, dominant at 160-218 and 743-854. Sampling captured repertoires only after the peak T cell response.

Sequences were derived from peripheral blood, sampled 28 days after the second AZD1222 dose. The sequence was obtained from an adult who received the AZD1222 COVID-19 vaccine.

The CDR3 region has the DNA TGTGCCAGCAGCTCCTCTCCCGACAGGGCGATTGTAGTGGGGCGTACTGAAGCTTTCTTT. As protein: CASSSSPDRAIVVGRTEAFF. The chain combines TRBV7-8 with TRBJ1-1; 7 bases match TRBD1. Germline V gene data show CDR1 as SGHVS and CDR2 as FQNEAQ. The CDR3 runs to 20 residues. V was pared by 4 bases and J by 5 bases, with 25 bases of the junction left unmatched.